This record covers a single T cell receptor (beta chain). The sample is drawn from a study of tumor T cells in aggressive B-cell lymphoma. Repertoires were generated with immunoSEQ multiplex PCR, while TCRdb's copy carries only in-frame clones and drops some. This sample yields approximately 3,000 clones, of which around 84% are seen a single time; approximately 4.1% belongs to the top ten. CDR1 and CDR2 from the germline V gene are SGHTA and FQGNSA. The CDR3 loop spans 15 amino acids. Trimming removed 4 bases from V and 4 bases from J; junction bases left unmatched: 3. This chain connects TRBV7-2 to TRBJ2-7; 14 bases are shared with TRBD2. The source of this sequence is an adult with diffuse large B cell lymphoma. Material: tumor tissue. The CDR3 region is CASSWTSGGSYEQYF. The CDR3 nucleotides read TGTGCCAGCAGCTGGACTAGCGGGGGGTCGTACGAGCAGTACTTC.